What follows are 10 T cell receptor beta chains derived from one specimen sequenced in a study of T cells in Graves' hyperthyroidism and ophthalmopathy. TCR beta CDR3 sequences were amplified from RNA transcripts. A first-round RT-PCR of the TCR CDR3 used the HTBI primer set. TCRdb called the multiplex PCR reads again in MiXCR, with one record for every CDR3 protein. The sample contains hundreds of thousands of distinct CDR3 sequences, approximately 15% of which appear only once. Sequences were obtained from blood. Source of these receptors: a woman aged 30 to 39 with Graves' hyperthyroidism that later progressed to Graves' ophthalmopathy.

This clonotype was found a few times. The rearrangement links TRBV5-5 to TRBJ2-7, with 7 positions matching TRBD2. This CDR3 region has 14 residues. V shed 0 bases, J shed 5 bases, and the junction held 5 bases outside the gene matches. Germline lookup yields CDR1 SGHKS and CDR2 YYEKEE (reference sequence). The CDR3: CASSLGGTNHEQYF. The CDR3 bases are TGTGCCAGCAGCTTGGGCGGGACTAACCACGAGCAGTACTTC.

This clonotype appeared a single time. With a much larger clone just one base away, this may be a read error. Lacking the conserved final phenylalanine or tryptophan, this CDR3 likely reflects a read error. The rearrangement uses TRBV27 and TRBJ1-2; maybe TRBD1 (5 bases). Germline lookup yields CDR1 MNHEY and CDR2 SMNVEV (reference sequence). The germline V and J ends were trimmed by 5 bases and 4 bases, with 11 bases remaining between them. The CDR3 is 13 residues long. The CDR3 here is CASSPRGFYGYTL. The CDR3 DNA reads as TGTGCCAGCAGTCCCCGGGGCTTCTATGGCTACACCCTC.

The chain recombines TRBV6-1 with TRBJ1-6; no definite D call. Between the trimmed V and J ends, which lost 7 bases and 7 bases, there was a span of 14 bases. CDR1 is MNHNS and CDR2 is SASEGT in the germline V gene. This CDR3 is built from 14 residues. Written as DNA, the CDR3 is TGTGCCAGCAACCTAGGACGGTCCAATTCACCCCTCCACTTT. As protein: CASNLGRSNSPLHF.

The V gene is TRBV11-2, the J gene TRBJ2-3, with D maybe TRBD2 (6 bases). This CDR3 spans 13 amino acids. The ends were cut back, 6 bases at V and 2 bases at J, with 9 bases in the middle. From germline, CDR1 is SGHAT and CDR2 FQNNGV. Here the CDR3 DNA reads TGTGCCAGCAGGGCGGGAACCACAGATACGCAGTATTTT. Protein product: CASRAGTTDTQYF.

This clonotype appeared many times. V is TRBV20-1 and J is TRBJ2-3; 7 bases map to TRBD2. The CDR3 totals 16 residues. The V gene's germline CDR1 is DFQATT and CDR2 SNEGSKA (reference sequence). V was pared by 0 bases and J by 5 bases, with 11 bases of the junction left unmatched. The DNA of the CDR3 is TGCAGTGCTAGAGATTCGGCTAGCGGAACCCTAGATACGCAGTATTTT. Amino acids: CSARDSASGTLDTQYF.

This clonotype was picked up many times. This chain links TRBV10-2 with TRBJ2-3; TRBD2 might be the D (5 bases). The germline V gene has CDR1 WSHSY and CDR2 SAAADI. CDR3 length: 16 residues. V lost 6 bases, J lost 2 bases, and 18 bases lay in between. CDR3 in amino acids: CASRGGWERVTDTQYF. CDR3 in DNA: TGCGCCAGCAGGGGCGGTTGGGAGAGGGTCACAGATACGCAGTATTTT.

The chain joins TRBV11-2 to TRBJ2-1, with TRBD2 as a possible D gene (5 bases). Trimming shortened V by 5 bases and J by 3 bases, and 17 bases separated the two germline ends. The length of the CDR3 is 16 residues. Germline V lookup: CDR1 SGHAT, CDR2 FQNNGV. This chain's CDR3 is CASSQGPAAYYNEQFF. The CDR3 region has the DNA TGTGCCAGCAGCCAAGGCCCAGCGGCGTACTACAATGAGCAGTTCTTC. Full variable domain (outside the CDR3, taken from reference TRBV11-2 and TRBJ2-1): EAGVAQSPRYKIIEKRQSVAFWCNPISGHATLYWYQQILGQGPKLLIQFQNNGVVDDSQLPKDRFSAERLKGVDSTLKIQPAKLEDSAVYLCASSQGPAAYYNEQFFGPGTRLTVL.

This clonotype was picked up many times. CDR3 loop: CSARGTSGSNTHNEQFF. The CDR3 nucleotides read TGCAGTGCCAGGGGAACTAGCGGGAGCAATACCCACAATGAGCAGTTCTTC. The chain employs TRBV20-1 and TRBJ2-1, with 11 bases aligning to TRBD2. CDR3 length: 17 residues. Germline V lookup: CDR1 DFQATT, CDR2 SNEGSKA (reference sequence). The ends lost 6 bases at V and 5 bases at J; junction bases unmatched: 15.

This clonotype was counted at least ten times. The J gene is TRBJ1-2, the V gene TRBV20-1, with no clear D. The CDR3 extends over 9 amino acids. CDR1 is DFQATT, CDR2 SNEGSKA, per germline (reference sequence). V was trimmed by 5 bases and J by 8 bases, leaving 6 bases between them. CDR3 amino acids: CSAGGGYTF. In DNA form, the CDR3 reads TGCAGTGCTGGAGGGGGCTACACCTTC.

This clonotype was detected many times. This sequence joins TRBV7-2 and TRBJ2-3; D is possibly TRBD1 (5 bases). This CDR3 region has 15 residues. Trimming left V 1 base short and J 9 bases short, with 17 bases between. Germline CDR1 and CDR2: SGHTA and FQGNSA. The CDR3 protein is CASSLGGQAGFTQYF. The CDR3 region has the DNA TGTGCCAGCAGCTTAGGAGGCCAGGCAGGGTTCACGCAGTATTTT.